This is a list of T cell receptor beta chains from one sample in a study of T-cell reconstitution after alpha-beta-depleted transplantation in children. One entry per CDR3 protein, called by TCRdb with MiXCR from the PCR reads. The data contain 40,000 to 60,000 distinct CDR3 sequences, around 9.2% of them singletons. The sequenced sample was PBMCs, mostly from graft donor cells, obtained 60 days after TCRalphabeta/CD19-depleted stem cell transplant. Every receptor here comes from a male patient under 10 years old who had a stem cell transplant for chronic granulomatous disease, so the T cells may come from the graft donor. CDR3s include the opening cysteine and the closing phenylalanine or tryptophan. D genes are given only for firm matches. The size entry is marked missing in some rows and otherwise reads once, few, many or a size class.

J,V,size,D,DNA,CDR3
TRBJ2-3,TRBV5-5,many,TRBD1,TGTGCCAGCAGCACCCGATATACGACAGGGGGAGTCACAGATACGCAGTATTTT,CASSTRYTTGGVTDTQYF
TRBJ2-3,TRBV20-1,many,TRBD2,TGCAGTGCCCGACGACTAGCGGGACCCACAGATACGCAGTATTTT,CSARRLAGPTDTQYF
TRBJ2-5,TRBV7-2,many,.,TGTGCCAGCAGCTTACAGGGGGGATCAGAGACCCAGTACTTC,CASSLQGGSETQYF
TRBJ1-5,TRBV2,many,.,TGTGCCAGCAGTAGACAGGCTCGGCCCCAGCATTTT,CASSRQARPQHF
TRBJ1-5,TRBV6-2/TRBV6-3,many,.,TGTGCCAGCAGCACCCACCTTGGGGGTTTTGGGGGAAGCAATCAGCCCCAGCATTTT,CASSTHLGGFGGSNQPQHF
TRBJ2-2,TRBV24-1,many,.,TGTGCCACCAGTGATTTCCGGGACACCGGGGAGCTGTTTTTT,CATSDFRDTGELFF
TRBJ2-5,TRBV5-1,many,.,TGCGCCAGCAGCCCCGTCGCAAATCTGGAGACCCAGTACTTC,CASSPVANLETQYF
TRBJ1-4,TRBV20-1,many,.,TGCAGTGCTAGACGAGGGACCGAAAAACTGTTTTTT,CSARRGTEKLFF
TRBJ2-1,TRBV12-3/TRBV12-4,many,TRBD2,TGTGCCAGCACCGCGGGAGCCCCCTACAATGAGCAGTTCTTC,CASTAGAPYNEQFF
TRBJ2-5,TRBV29-1,many,.,TGCAGCGCACGACAGCGTCAAGAGACCCAGTACTTC,CSARQRQETQYF
TRBJ2-1,TRBV11-1,many,TRBD1,TGTGCCAGCAGCCGGGGACAGGTCGGACCAAGCTCCTACAATGAGCAGTTCTTC,CASSRGQVGPSSYNEQFF
TRBJ2-5,TRBV20-1,many,.,TGCAGTACCCATATCGTCGAGACCCAGTACTTC,CSTHIVETQYF
TRBJ1-1,TRBV7-2,many,TRBD1,TGTGCCAGCAGCCCGATCCGGGACAGGGGCTATTTCGCTGAAGCTTTCTTT,CASSPIRDRGYFAEAFF
TRBJ2-1,TRBV12-3/TRBV12-4,few,TRBD2,TGTGCCAGCAGTTTTCCTAGCGGGAGTTTCCACAATGAGCAGTTCTTC,CASSFPSGSFHNEQFF
TRBJ1-2,TRBV11-2,.,.,TGTGCCAGCAGCTTAGGTTCTATGTCAGGGAAAGCTAACTCTGGCTCCACCTTC,CASSLGSMSGKANSGSTF
TRBJ1-6,TRBV9,many,.,TGTGCCAGCAGCGTAACGGGGAGGAATTCACCCCTCCACTTT,CASSVTGRNSPLHF
TRBJ2-7,TRBV4-2,many,TRBD2,TGTGCCAGCAGCCAGGGCGGGAGCTACCTCGGGCAGTACTTC,CASSQGGSYLGQYF
TRBJ1-2,TRBV18,few,.,TGTGCCAGCTCACCTCTCACACAGACCTATGGCTACACCTTC,CASSPLTQTYGYTF
TRBJ2-1,TRBV28,few,.,TGTGCCAGCAGACCCACAAGTTCAGGGTGGCTCTACAATGAGCAGTTCTTC,CASRPTSSGWLYNEQFF
TRBJ2-1,TRBV11-2,many,TRBD2,TGTGCCAGCAGCTTAGGACTAGCGGGAGCAAATGAGCAGTTCTTC,CASSLGLAGANEQFF
TRBJ2-1,TRBV20-1,many,.,TGCAGTGCTAGAGGTTACTCCGCGAGCTCCTACAATGAGCAGTTCTTC,CSARGYSASSYNEQFF
TRBJ1-2,TRBV5-4,.,.,TGTGCCAGCAGCTTGAGGCGGCAATATGGCTACACCTTC,CASSLRRQYGYTF
TRBJ1-2,TRBV29-1,few,TRBD1,TGCAGCGTTGAACGGCCAGGGGGTGGCTATGGCTACACCTTC,CSVERPGGGYGYTF
TRBJ2-1,TRBV6-5,few,.,TGTGCCAGCAGTTACTCGATCCAGCGGAGCTACAATGAGCAGTTCTTC,CASSYSIQRSYNEQFF
TRBJ2-7,TRBV7-2,.,TRBD2,TGTGCCAGCAGCTTAGCGGGCCGGGAGGGCTACGAGCAGTACTTC,CASSLAGREGYEQYF
TRBJ1-5,TRBV20-1,.,.,TGCAGTGCTAGAGGGAGCGGAGATCAGCCCCAGCATTTT,CSARGSGDQPQHF
TRBJ1-6,TRBV10-3,many,TRBD1,TGTGCCATCAAGGGGGACAGTGGTAATTCACCCCTCCACTTT,CAIKGDSGNSPLHF
TRBJ2-4,TRBV19,.,TRBD1,TGTGCCAGTAGGGGACAGGGGGGAAACATTCAGTACTTC,CASRGQGGNIQYF
TRBJ2-7,TRBV2,many,TRBD2,TGTGCCAGCAGCCGAGGGACTAGCGGTACCTACGAGCAGTACTTC,CASSRGTSGTYEQYF
TRBJ2-5,TRBV2,few,.,TGTGCCAGCAGTGGGGGGGGACAGGCGGATGAGACCCAGTACTTC,CASSGGGQADETQYF
TRBJ1-1,TRBV12-3/TRBV12-4,many,.,TGTGCCAGCAGTTTCGTGTTCGCGGCGAACACTGAAGCTTTCTTT,CASSFVFAANTEAFF
TRBJ2-7,TRBV20-1,many,TRBD2,TGCAGTGCTAGTGCAATCGCTAGCGGGAGGGGAGGCCTCCTGTCCTACGAGCAGTACTTC,CSASAIASGRGGLLSYEQYF
TRBJ2-1,TRBV6-1,many,TRBD2,TGTGCCAGCCGACTTCGGATAGCGGGAAAGTCCAATGAGCAGTTCTTC,CASRLRIAGKSNEQFF
TRBJ1-2,TRBV29-1,.,.,TGCAGCGTTGTTTTAGGGAGCGCCTATGGCTACACCTTC,CSVVLGSAYGYTF
TRBJ2-4,TRBV12-3/TRBV12-4,many,.,TGTGCCAGCACCACCCTAGCGAGGGCCAAAAACATTCAGTACTTC,CASTTLARAKNIQYF
TRBJ2-1,TRBV7-6,many,.,TGTGCCAGCGGGAGCGCGTCCAATGAGCAGTTCTTC,CASGSASNEQFF
TRBJ2-1,TRBV5-1,few,TRBD2,TGCGCCACAAAAGAGACTAGCCGAGGCGGCCAAAGTGAGCAGTTCTTC,CATKETSRGGQSEQFF
TRBJ1-1,TRBV6-5,many,TRBD1,TGTGCCAGCAGGCCCGACAGGGGCACTGAAGCTTTCTTT,CASRPDRGTEAFF
TRBJ2-7,TRBV12-3/TRBV12-4,many,TRBD2,TGTGCCAGCAGTTTAAGGGCTAGCGGACTCTCCTACGAGCAGTACTTC,CASSLRASGLSYEQYF
TRBJ1-1,TRBV7-2,many,.,TGTGCCAGCAGCTTAGTTCCAGGTCCGGATGGTGAAGCTTTCTTT,CASSLVPGPDGEAFF
TRBJ2-1,TRBV29-1,many,.,TGCAGCGTTGAAGTAGGGTCCCACAATGAGCAGTTCTTC,CSVEVGSHNEQFF
TRBJ2-1,TRBV15,many,.,TGTGCCACCAGCATAAGCGGACCGTCCTACAATGAGCAGTTCTTC,CATSISGPSYNEQFF
TRBJ2-1,TRBV6-4,many,TRBD2,TGTGCCAGCAGTGACTCGACTAGCGGGAGCAATGAGCAGTTCTTC,CASSDSTSGSNEQFF
TRBJ1-6,TRBV7-9,many,.,TGTGCCAGCAGCCCCTATATGTGGACGAATAATTCACCCCTCCACTTT,CASSPYMWTNNSPLHF
TRBJ2-7,TRBV28,many,TRBD1,TGTGCCAGCAGTTTCAGAGGGACAGGCTCCTACGAGCAGTACTTC,CASSFRGTGSYEQYF
TRBJ2-2,TRBV6-4,few,.,TGTGCCAGCAGTGACGGGGGCGCGAACACCGGGGAGCTGTTTTTT,CASSDGGANTGELFF
TRBJ2-1,TRBV18,many,.,TGTGCCAGCTCATTACACGCAGGGGCAAAGGGCAATGAGCAGTTCTTC,CASSLHAGAKGNEQFF
TRBJ1-2,TRBV7-6,many,.,TGTGCCAGCAGCTCTTTATCGGGGGATGGCTACACCTTC,CASSSLSGDGYTF
TRBJ2-2,TRBV12-3/TRBV12-4,many,.,TGTGCCAGCAGTCTCGGCCACAACACCGGGGAGCTGTTTTTT,CASSLGHNTGELFF
TRBJ2-3,TRBV15,many,.,TGTGCCACCAGCAGAGATTATACCACAGATACGCAGTATTTT,CATSRDYTTDTQYF